There are many counts of the clone carrying this T cell receptor beta chain. Its antigen remains unidentified. This sample stems from a study of T-cell reconstitution after alpha-beta-depleted transplantation in children. Study findings and constraints: Fresh T-cell production supplied most of the T-cell counts and diversity seen one year after transplant. After transplant, at about two months, alpha-beta T cells were reportedly derived from several hundred expanded graft clones. Certain patients had high TCRbeta diversity at day 60, and it came from recipient T cells and thymic progenitors that survived.

Unique molecular identifiers featured in how the TCRbeta library was prepared. One entry per CDR3 protein results from TCRdb running MiXCR on the PCR reads. The table shows 550,000 to 800,000 distinct CDR3 sequences, with roughly 13% occurring only once. This material consisted of PBMCs, taken before TCRalphabeta/CD19-depleted stem cell transplant. The TCR sequence derives from a girl aged 2 to 9 with congenital amegakaryocytic thrombocytopenia, due to receive a stem cell transplant.

CDR3 protein: CAIELRTGLGTEAFF. The CDR3 DNA is TGTGCCATCGAACTCCGGACAGGGCTTGGAACTGAAGCTTTCTTT. The chain uses TRBV7-9 and TRBJ1-1, with TRBD1 matching over 8 bases. CDR1 is SEHNR and CDR2 is FQNEAQ in the germline V gene (reference sequence). After removal of 10 bases from V and 5 bases from J, the junction contained 15 bases not matched to a gene. The CDR3 totals 15 residues.